What follows is one T cell receptor beta chain and its context. How the authors handled the data: Scientists estimated how many nucleated cells there were by amplifying reference gene primers. Libraries were prepared by immunoSEQ multiplex PCR; TCRdb keeps only in-frame clonotypes and omits some of them. V and J calls plus clone size are reproduced from that table; the DNA served to infer D and trimming. Of roughly 700,000 clones listed, about nine tenths are singletons. The data originate from a study of blood T cell repertoires in COVID-19. In germline, CDR1 is SGHVS, CDR2 FQNEAQ. There are 15 residues in the CDR3. V dropped 5 bases and J dropped 4; count of bases not matched to a gene: 9.

The gene calls are TRBV7-8 and TRBJ2-7; 9 nucleotides agree with TRBD2. This TCR was sampled from a woman aged 18-35 years with acute or convalescent COVID-19. The sample consisted of peripheral blood. In DNA, the CDR3 is TGTGCCAGCAGCCTAATAGCGGGGGCGCATTACGAGCAGTACTTC. This encodes CASSLIAGAHYEQYF.